The entry below gives a single T cell receptor beta chain sequence along with its context. This clonotype was observed a handful of times. The antigen this receptor binds is unknown. The sample holds no much larger clone one base away, and base qualities are not on file. Ficoll-Paque density gradient centrifugation was used to isolate PBMCs. The sequencer listed for this sample is Illumina NovaSeq 6000. Using 5'RACE with constant-segment primers, TCRalpha and TCRbeta cDNA libraries were constructed, with sample barcodes and unique molecular identifiers added in the process. RNA was extracted from every sample with Trizol reagent. Amplification of the libraries took two PCR steps, and the second step added a second sample barcode plus Illumina TruSeq adapters. The libraries were sequenced on an Illumina NovaSeq using 2 x 150 bp paired-end reads. As for the original processing: The reads were demultiplexed and collapsed into UMI-guided consensus sequences using migec v1.2.7. Using mixcr v2.1.11, UMI consensuses were aligned to TRA and TRB V and J templates and then assembled into clonotypes. Expanded or contracted clonotypes were those called significant by both edgeR and NoisET, with noise models trained on biological replicates. edgeR calls used a false discovery rate-adjusted p below 0.01 and a log2 fold-change threshold of 1. PCA with hierarchical clustering of max-normalized trajectories of the 1000 most abundant clonotypes was used as exploratory dynamics analysis. Separately sequenced CD4+ and CD8+ repertoires were used to assign the CD4 or CD8 phenotype of responding clones. TCRdb handled the public reads itself, with Q25 trimming in fastp and clone calling in MiXCR, and kept productive beta chains. Rows with a matching CDR3 protein are joined into one entry that keeps the most common DNA and genes. The V and J calls and clone size are TCRdb's, not the authors'. Present in this sample are hundreds of thousands of distinct CDR3 sequences, less than 25% of which were seen just once. Around 8.4% of the sample is held by the ten biggest clonotypes.

This entry belongs to a study of T-cell memory formation after mild COVID-19 (dated by TCRdb to the early 2020s). Describing the broader study: TCR sequence clusters from the two donors were largely donor specific. In a couple of donors, T-cell clones that expanded and contracted after mild COVID-19 were followed by sequencing TCRalpha and TCRbeta repertoires longitudinally. Two young, previously healthy adult volunteers made up the cohort, one male and one female.

CDR1 and CDR2 are read off the germline V gene (reference sequence) as LNHNV and YYDKDF. Including cysteine and phenylalanine, the CDR3 has 16 amino acids. The CDR3 DNA has 48 bases and is translated from base 1. V and J are trimmed by 2 bases and 5 bases, and the gene matches miss 7 bases of the junction. The paper's findings and limits, for the study overall: SARS-CoV-2 specificity was not confirmed for the second-wave clones peaking on day 37. Contracting CD4+ clones appeared mostly in the CM and EM memory subsets, whereas CD8+ clones were enriched in EMRA. Some responding clones were found in pre-infection memory, which suggests that pre-existing cross-reactive memory T cells took part in the SARS-CoV-2 response. The study covered only a couple of mild cases, and larger cohorts including severe cases with pre-infection samples were considered necessary. From day 15 to 85, contracting clones showed balanced CD4/CD8 phenotypes, whereas a second wave of clones that expanded from day 15 to 37 leaned towards CD4+.

Material: PBMCs or a T cell subset sorted from them (not recorded which). This sequence originates from an adult woman who had mild COVID-19 (a few samples of this study predate the infection). The sample titles of this study are shuffled in the database, so cell type and time point are left out; the donor was told from shared clones. This chain is built from TRBV15 and TRBJ2-5, with TRBD1 matching 11 junction bases. The CDR3 amino acid sequence is: CATSRTGTGGTETQYF. The nucleotide sequence reads TGTGCCACCAGCAGAACCGGGACAGGGGGGACGGAGACCCAGTACTTC.